This entry lists 24 T cell receptor beta chains sequenced from one sample in a study of OX40 agonist ivuxolimab in advanced cancers. Generated by immunoSEQ multiplex PCR, the TCRdb table keeps only in-frame clones and is missing some. Of tens of thousands of clones in the sample, around 88% were seen once. Source: CD4+ or CD8+ T cells sorted from blood, taken in a trial of the OX40 agonist ivuxolimab. These receptors were collected from an adult with an advanced solid tumor such as melanoma, head and neck, liver or kidney cancer.

The genes are TRBV7-3 and TRBJ1-1; 7 bases match TRBD1. This CDR3 is 14 amino acids long. V lost 5 bases, J lost 5 bases, and 8 bases stayed unmatched. CDR1 SGHTA and CDR2 FQGTGA come from the germline V gene. CDR3 region: CASSPRRDSTEAFF. CDR3 nucleotide sequence: TGTGCCAGCAGCCCACGCCGGGACAGTACTGAAGCTTTCTTT.

The chain employs TRBV4-1 and TRBJ2-3; 14 nucleotides match TRBD2. Germline CDR1 is MGHRA and CDR2 is YSYEKL. The CDR3 spans 18 residues. Germline trimming cut 0 bases from V and 1 base from J; bases unmatched to any gene: 3. The CDR3 spells CASSQEQGLAGGTDTQYF. For the CDR3, the DNA is TGCGCCAGCAGCCAAGAACAGGGACTAGCGGGGGGCACAGATACGCAGTATTTT.

V and J are TRBV9 and TRBJ2-3; D call uncertain. Per the germline V gene, CDR1 is SGDLS and CDR2 is YYNGEE. CDR3 length equals 13 residues. The V and J ends lost 4 bases and 4 bases respectively, with 10 bases between them. As DNA, the CDR3 is TGTGCCAGCAGCCCCCAGACGTCAGATACGCAGTATTTT. Translating it yields CASSPQTSDTQYF. The whole variable domain, remainder taken from reference TRBV9 and TRBJ2-3, is DSGVTQTPKHLITATGQRVTLRCSPRSGDLSVYWYQQSLDQGLQFLIQYYNGEERAKGNILERFSAQQFPDLHSELNLSSLELGDSALYFCASSPQTSDTQYFGPGTRLTVL.

The gene calls are TRBV5-4 and TRBJ1-2; D gene ambiguous. Germline V gene sequence: CDR1 SGHNT, CDR2 YYREEE (reference sequence). This CDR3 has 13 residues. V was clipped by 0 bases and J by 8 bases, with 11 bases between them. The CDR3 region is CASSLGEIRGYTF. The CDR3, as DNA: TGTGCCAGCAGCTTGGGGGAAATACGGGGCTACACCTTC.

This clone was seen just once. The CDR3 region is CASSIHGRGNTEAFF. CDR3 in DNA: TGTGCCAGTAGTATTCATGGCAGGGGTAACACTGAAGCTTTCTTT. The chain couples TRBV19 to TRBJ1-1, with a possible D match to TRBD1 (6 bases). The CDR3 is 15 amino acids. The germline V and J ends were trimmed by 3 bases and 2 bases, with 13 bases remaining between them. In germline, CDR1 is LNHDA, CDR2 SQIVND (reference sequence).

This clone was detected only once. The chain combines TRBV10-3 with TRBJ1-2, with D tentatively TRBD1 (5 bases). Looked up from germline, CDR1 is ENHRY and CDR2 is SYGVKD. Trimming shortened V by 10 bases and J by 8 bases, and 20 bases separated the two germline ends. This CDR3 has 13 amino acids. The CDR3 reads CATRMGVGSGYTF. The DNA for the CDR3 is TGTGCCACTCGTATGGGGGTCGGGTCCGGCTACACCTTC.

This clone appeared once. This chain links TRBV2 with TRBJ2-7, with D perhaps TRBD1 (5 bases). V lost 8 bases and J lost 2, with 13 bases in between. This CDR3 has 13 residues. The germline CDR1 and CDR2 sequences are SNHLY and FYNNEI. The CDR3 reads CASGTGQAYEQYF. The CDR3 DNA sequence: TGTGCCAGCGGTACAGGCCAAGCCTACGAGCAGTACTTC.

V is TRBV27 and J is TRBJ1-1, with a tentative D call TRBD1 (6 bases). Deletions cut 3 bases from V and 5 bases from J, with 16 bases between. The CDR3 loop spans 15 amino acids. Germline V CDR1 and CDR2: MNHEY, SMNVEV (reference sequence). This chain's CDR3 is CASSLGGLFITEAFF. CDR3 in DNA: TGTGCCAGCAGTTTGGGGGGGCTCTTCATAACTGAAGCTTTCTTT.

The V gene is TRBV19, the J gene TRBJ1-4; possible D gene TRBD1, 5 bases. The CDR3 is 12 amino acids. CDR1 is LNHDA and CDR2 is SQIVND in the germline V gene (reference sequence). The V and J ends lost 6 bases and 7 bases respectively, with 9 bases between them. In nucleotides, the CDR3 is TGTGCCAGTAGGCCGAGGGGTGAAAAACTGTTTTTT. This translates into CASRPRGEKLFF.

The chain couples TRBV7-6 to TRBJ1-1; D remains ambiguous. The germline V gene encodes CDR1 SGHVS and CDR2 FNYEAQ. CDR3 length: 13 residues. V was cut by 2 bases and J by 4 bases, with 8 bases left in between. CDR3 nucleotide sequence: TGTGCCAGCAGCTTATCCCTGAGCACTGAAGCTTTCTTT. The encoded protein is CASSLSLSTEAFF.

DNA of the CDR3: TGTGCCAGCAGTGAGGCCGATAGCAATCAGCCCCAGCATTTT. Residues: CASSEADSNQPQHF. The chain has TRBV2 and TRBJ1-5; D is unclear. Germline CDR1 reads SNHLY; CDR2 reads FYNNEI. The CDR3 loop spans 14 amino acids. V gave up 3 bases and J gave up 0 bases, with 6 bases separating them.

The chain joins TRBV5-4 to TRBJ2-7, with D perhaps TRBD1 (6 bases). Trimming took 0 bases from V and 3 from J, leaving 7 bases between them. CDR3 size: 13 residues. CDR1 and CDR2 from the germline V gene are SGHNT and YYREEE (reference sequence). CDR3 bases: TGTGCCAGCAGCTTGGAACAGGGCTACGAGCAGTACTTC. It is translated as CASSLEQGYEQYF.

The rearrangement links TRBV7-6 to TRBJ2-3; tentative D call: TRBD2 (6 bases). The CDR3 runs 14 residues. Between the trimmed V and J ends, which lost 5 bases and 1 base, there was a span of 10 bases. Germline V lookup: CDR1 SGHVS, CDR2 FNYEAQ. The CDR3 loop reads CASSPSGGTDTQYF. The CDR3 DNA reads TGTGCCAGCAGCCCCTCGGGGGGCACAGATACGCAGTATTTT.

This clone has only a few counts. The gene calls are TRBV2 and TRBJ1-1; no definite D call. Between the trimmed V and J ends, which lost 11 bases and 0 bases, there was a span of 13 bases. Germline-derived CDR1 and CDR2 are SNHLY and FYNNEI. This CDR3 has 13 residues. The DNA for the CDR3 is TGTGCCGATGTCGGATTAGTGAACACTGAAGCTTTCTTT. Its translation is CADVGLVNTEAFF.

This rearrangement joins TRBV5-4 to TRBJ2-5; D gene ambiguous. The V gene's germline CDR1 is SGHNT and CDR2 YYREEE (reference sequence). CDR3 length equals 13 residues. Trimming shortened V by 4 bases and J by 1 base, and 8 bases separated the two germline ends. CDR3 region: CASSRTPQETQYF. The CDR3 coding sequence is TGTGCCAGCAGCCGGACCCCCCAAGAGACCCAGTACTTC.

This sequence joins TRBV7-6 and TRBJ2-3; 7 bases are shared with TRBD1. The CDR3 contains 14 residues. Germline values: CDR1 SGHVS, CDR2 FNYEAQ. Losses at the gene ends were 5 bases for V and 2 bases for J; bases not matched to a gene: 4. The DNA of the CDR3 is TGTGCCAGCAGCCGCGGACAGGTCACAGATACGCAGTATTTT. The encoded protein is CASSRGQVTDTQYF. The whole variable domain, filled in from reference TRBV7-6 and TRBJ2-3, reads GAGVSQSPRYKVTKRGQDVALRCDPISGHVSLYWYRQALGQGPEFLTYFNYEAQQDKSGLPNDRFSAERPEGSISTLTIQRTEQRDSAMYRCASSRGQVTDTQYFGPGTRLTVL.

This sequence joins TRBV18 and TRBJ2-2, with 11 bases lining up with TRBD1. CDR3 length: 16 amino acids. Germline V gene data show CDR1 as KGHSH and CDR2 as LQKENI. V lost 5 bases and J lost 3; bases outside the gene matches: 5. The CDR3 loop reads CASSFWTGGDTGELFF. The CDR3 DNA reads TGTGCCAGCTCATTCTGGACAGGGGGCGACACCGGGGAGCTGTTTTTT. The variable domain in full, completed from reference TRBV18 and TRBJ2-2, reads NAGVMQNPRHLVRRRGQEARLRCSPMKGHSHVYWYRQLPEEGLKFMVYLQKENIIDESGMPKERFSAEFPKEGPSILRIQQVVRGDSAAYFCASSFWTGGDTGELFFGEGSRLTVL.

The gene calls are TRBV6-1 and TRBJ1-2, with D perhaps TRBD1 (5 bases). With 3 bases removed from V and 8 bases from J, the gap between germline ends came to 22 bases. Germline values: CDR1 MNHNS, CDR2 SASEGT. This CDR3 contains 16 residues. The CDR3, as DNA: TGTGCCAGCAGTGACCATCAGGGACGAGCGGCTGGCGGCTACACCTTC. It specifies CASSDHQGRAAGGYTF.

The gene calls are TRBV18 and TRBJ2-1; D is uncertain. V shed 8 bases and J shed 0 bases, with 8 bases lying between them. The CDR3 is 13 amino acids. Germline V lookup: CDR1 KGHSH, CDR2 LQKENI. The CDR3 region has the DNA TGTGCCAGCGGCGGTGGCTCCTACAATGAGCAGTTCTTC. Its protein product is CASGGGSYNEQFF. Looking up the rest from reference TRBV18 and TRBJ2-1 gives the full variable domain: NAGVMQNPRHLVRRRGQEARLRCSPMKGHSHVYWYRQLPEEGLKFMVYLQKENIIDESGMPKERFSAEFPKEGPSILRIQQVVRGDSAAYFCASGGGSYNEQFFGPGTRLTVL.

This chain links TRBV6-1 with TRBJ2-7; the D gene is possibly TRBD1 (6 bases). The CDR3 runs 13 residues. CDR1 is MNHNS, CDR2 SASEGT, per germline. V was pared by 6 bases and J by 6 bases, with 15 bases between. The CDR3 region has the DNA TGTGCCAGCAGCCGCACAGGGTTTGTCGAGCAGTACTTC. Translated, it gives CASSRTGFVEQYF.

This chain uses TRBV7-9 with TRBJ2-5, with D perhaps matching TRBD1 (5 bases). The CDR3 has 14 residues. CDR1 is SEHNR and CDR2 is FQNEAQ in the germline V gene (reference sequence). Between the trimmed V and J ends, which lost 0 bases and 2 bases, there was a span of 7 bases. CDR3 protein: CASSLAGVQETQYF. The CDR3 coding sequence is TGTGCCAGCAGCTTAGCAGGGGTACAAGAGACCCAGTACTTC.

The gene calls are TRBV19 and TRBJ2-7; D is unclear. V lost 3 bases to trimming and J lost 3 bases, with 18 bases between them. This CDR3 is 16 amino acids long. Germline lookup yields CDR1 LNHDA and CDR2 SQIVND (reference sequence). CDR3 residues: CASSILSEALIYEQYF. The CDR3 DNA follows: TGTGCCAGTAGTATTCTTAGTGAGGCGTTGATCTACGAGCAGTACTTC.

The chain recombines TRBV6-1 with TRBJ1-2; D is undetermined. V was pared by 6 bases and J by 0 bases, with 8 bases between. The CDR3 is 13 amino acids. Per the germline V gene, CDR1 is MNHNS and CDR2 is SASEGT. The CDR3 sequence: CASRSAANYGYTF. The CDR3 DNA reads as TGTGCCAGCAGATCAGCCGCTAACTATGGCTACACCTTC.

The V call is TRBV15, the J call TRBJ1-6; D is unclear. The CDR3 length is 14 residues. Trimming shortened V by 0 bases and J by 7 bases, and 7 bases separated the two germline ends. Germline V gives CDR1 LNHNV, CDR2 YYDKDF (reference sequence). This CDR3 is CATSRDVSNSPLHF. The DNA of the CDR3 is TGTGCCACCAGCAGAGACGTATCCAATTCACCCCTCCACTTT.